Following are 10 T cell receptor beta chains from one sample sequenced in a study of TIL therapy for anti-PD-1-resistant metastatic lung cancer. This sample's time point: pre-treatment sample, taken before nivolumab and TIL therapy. This was the immunoSEQ v3 assay. Profiling relied on immunoSEQ multiplex PCR, and the TCRdb table lists in-frame clones only, not all of them. Altogether around 55,000 clones are present, roughly 77% being singletons, with the ten largest covering 2.9%. The sample here was blood, taken at baseline. These receptors were collected from a person aged 25-80 years with non-small cell lung cancer.

This chain uses TRBV4-3 with TRBJ2-3; 7 nucleotides match TRBD1. The CDR3 extends over 18 amino acids. V shed 3 bases, J shed 0 bases, and the junction held 12 bases outside the gene matches. Germline V gene sequence: CDR1 LGHNA, CDR2 YSLEER. DNA for the CDR3: TGCGCCAGCAGCCACCTCATATATGGACAGGAAAGCACAGATACGCAGTATTTT. Its translation is CASSHLIYGQESTDTQYF.

The chain employs TRBV19 and TRBJ2-7; perhaps TRBD2 as D (6 bases). CDR3 length: 13 amino acids. CDR1 and CDR2 from the germline V gene are LNHDA and SQIVND (reference sequence). Trimming took 6 bases from V and 3 from J, leaving 12 bases between them. The CDR3 coding sequence is TGTGCCAGTAGCCTTTACGGGGGCTACGAGCAGTACTTC. This translates into CASSLYGGYEQYF.

This rearrangement joins TRBV5-5 to TRBJ1-5; 9 bases map to TRBD1. CDR1 SGHKS and CDR2 YYEKEE come from the germline V gene (reference sequence). The ends lost 0 bases at V and 6 bases at J; junction bases unmatched: 10. This CDR3 has 17 residues. CDR3 sequence: CASSLGATGGGGQPQHF. CDR3 DNA sequence: TGTGCCAGCAGCTTGGGAGCTACAGGGGGCGGGGGTCAGCCCCAGCATTTT.

The rearrangement links TRBV6-2 or TRBV6-3 to TRBJ1-5; TRBD1 is a possible D gene (6 bases). Germline V gene lookup returns CDR1 MNHEY and CDR2 SVGEGT. There are 15 residues in the CDR3. Trimming took off 3 bases at V and 3 bases at J, with 12 bases between the two ends. CDR3: CASSYLGQNNQPQHF. The CDR3 nucleotides are TGTGCCAGCAGTTATCTCGGACAGAACAATCAGCCCCAGCATTTT.

This chain links TRBV5-1 with TRBJ2-5, with a weak D call TRBD2 (5 bases). The germline gives CDR1 SGHRS, CDR2 YFSETQ. This CDR3 spans 18 amino acids. Trimming removed 0 bases from V and 0 bases from J, with 18 bases in between. CDR3 nucleotides: TGCGCCAGCAGCTTGGAGATGTGGGGAGTAATGTACCAAGAGACCCAGTACTTC. As protein: CASSLEMWGVMYQETQYF.

The V and J genes are TRBV29-1 and TRBJ2-3, with a tentative D call TRBD1 (5 bases). V was trimmed by 6 bases and J by 0 bases, leaving 13 bases between them. Per germline, CDR1 SQVTM and CDR2 ANQGSEA. The length of the CDR3 is 14 residues. The CDR3 sequence: CSVQDRQSTDTQYF. CDR3 bases: TGCAGCGTCCAAGACAGACAAAGCACAGATACGCAGTATTTT.

V is TRBV5-1 and J is TRBJ2-2, with TRBD2 matching 13 bases. With 3 bases clipped from V and 2 bases from J, the junction kept 4 bases outside the gene matches. Germline lookup yields CDR1 SGHRS and CDR2 YFSETQ. The CDR3 has 17 residues. CDR3 sequence (DNA): TGCGCCAGCAGCTGGCGACTAGCGGGAGGTAACACCGGGGAGCTGTTTTTT. Its protein product is CASSWRLAGGNTGELFF.

The chain employs TRBV2 and TRBJ1-5; 7 bases align to TRBD1. Germline lookup yields CDR1 SNHLY and CDR2 FYNNEI. V dropped 8 bases and J dropped 0; count of bases not matched to a gene: 10. This CDR3 is 16 amino acids long. The CDR3 DNA reads TGTGCCAGCCGGGACAGCGACCTTTATAGCAATCAGCCCCAGCATTTT. Residues: CASRDSDLYSNQPQHF. Variable domain in full (rest from reference TRBV2 and TRBJ1-5): EPEVTQTPSHQVTQMGQEVILRCVPISNHLYFYWYRQILGQKVEFLVSFYNNEISEKSEIFDDQFSVERPDGSNFTLKIRSTKLEDSAMYFCASRDSDLYSNQPQHFGDGTRLSIL.

The genes are TRBV6-4 and TRBJ2-1, with D possibly being TRBD1 or TRBD2 (5 bases each). Per the germline V gene, CDR1 is MRHNA and CDR2 is SNTAGT. This CDR3 region has 14 residues. V was clipped by 10 bases and J by 5 bases, with 18 bases between them. The DNA of the CDR3 is TGTGCCATCCCCGGTCCGGGACCCAACAATGAGCAGTTCTTC. The encoded protein is CAIPGPGPNNEQFF.

The V and J genes are TRBV6-2 or TRBV6-3 and TRBJ1-5; maybe TRBD1 (5 bases). Trimming removed 3 bases at V and 5 bases at J, with 11 bases between. Germline V gene sequence: CDR1 MNHEY, CDR2 SVGEGT. The CDR3 has 14 amino acids. CDR3 bases: TGTGCCAGCAGTTATTATCAGGGTTATCAGCCCCAGCATTTT. Translated: CASSYYQGYQPQHF.